This T cell receptor (beta chain) was obtained from a study of T cells expressing NK-cell markers (dated by TCRdb to 2020 to 2021). Turning to the overall study: TCR beta-chain repertoires were profiled in sorted CD3+CD56+NKG2C+, CD3+CD56+NKG2C- and CD3+CD56-NKG2C+ T-cell subsets from roughly eight donors. Among the eight sequenced donors, seven were HCMV-seropositive and one was HCMV-seronegative. The eight sequenced donors were randomly selected healthy volunteers, three men and five women. The libraries were sequenced on Illumina HiSeq 2000/2500, MiSeq or NextSeq, producing 2 x 150 bp reads.

From the germline V gene, CDR1 is KGHDR and CDR2 is SFDVKD. Counted from cysteine to phenylalanine, this CDR3 has 16 amino acids. No DNA accompanies this entry. HCMV serostatus was determined by detecting HCMV-specific IgG in serum with a commercial ELISA kit. Ficoll density gradient centrifugation was used to isolate peripheral blood mononuclear cells from blood. As regards this clonotype: Which antigen it targets is not known.

TCRdb names Illumina HiSeq 2000 as the instrument used. TCR beta cDNA libraries were made by 5'RACE template switching that added a universal primer site and unique molecular identifiers. cDNA synthesis was primed from the TCR beta constant segment and was followed by two successive PCR amplification steps. The paper's processing steps were these. MIGEC handled demultiplexing of the reads and grouping by UMI, while MiTCR was used to assemble and quantify clonotypes. To remove erroneous sequences, TCR cDNA sequences were retained only when supported by two or more reads. The tcR package was used for downstream repertoire analysis, and clonotypes were matched across fractions by CDR3 nucleotide sequence plus V segment. VDJmatch was used to annotate antigen specificity against VDJdb, with one amino acid substitution in CDR3 permitted. TCRdb reprocessed the reads; each CDR3 protein sequence makes one entry, and DNA is unavailable. These V and J calls derive from TCRdb rather than the authors' analysis. The table for this sample lists about half a million distinct CDR3 sequences. Approximately 1.4% of the sample belongs to the ten largest clones.

General findings and caveats noted by the study authors: Those dominant clonotypes were again the most abundant among CD3+CD56-NKG2C+ cells in a handful of donors, at about 28.3-60.1%. It remained unclear whether the expanded NKG2C-expressing T cell clones were specific for HCMV antigens. For 6 or 7 donors, the dominant CD3+CD56+NKG2C+ clonotypes were among the top 10 CD8+ clonotypes and accounted for about 1.0-8% of CD8+ T cells.

Sequencing input: blood T cells: a sorted CD56 or NKG2C T cell subset, CD4+ or CD8+ T cells, or bulk PBMC T cells (not recorded which). This receptor was taken from a woman in her fifties or sixties in good health. Donor details come from another sample of the same person, matched by shared clones. The chain is made from TRBV24-1 and TRBJ2-1; the TCRdb D gene call, TRBD2, has no DNA to confirm it. The CDR3 region reads CATSDTSRGSYNEQFF.